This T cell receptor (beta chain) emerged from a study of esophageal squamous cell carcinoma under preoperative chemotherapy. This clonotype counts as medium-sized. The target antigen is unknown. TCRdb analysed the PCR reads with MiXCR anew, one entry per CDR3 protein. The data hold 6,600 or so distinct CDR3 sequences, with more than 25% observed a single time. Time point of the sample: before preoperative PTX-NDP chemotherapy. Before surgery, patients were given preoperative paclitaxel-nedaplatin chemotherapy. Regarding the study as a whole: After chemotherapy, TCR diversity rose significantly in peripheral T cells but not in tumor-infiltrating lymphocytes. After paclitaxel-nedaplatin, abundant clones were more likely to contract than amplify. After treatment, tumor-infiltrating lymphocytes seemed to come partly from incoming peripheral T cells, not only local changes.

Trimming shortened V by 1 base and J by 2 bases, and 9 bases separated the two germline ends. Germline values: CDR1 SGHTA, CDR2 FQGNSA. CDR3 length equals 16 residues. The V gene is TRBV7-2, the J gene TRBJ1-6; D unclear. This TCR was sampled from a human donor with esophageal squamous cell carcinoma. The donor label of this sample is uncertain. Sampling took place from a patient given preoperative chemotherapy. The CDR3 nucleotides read TGTGCCAGCAGCTTAGAACCTTACACCTATAATTCACCCCTCCACTTT. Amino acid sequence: CASSLEPYTYNSPLHF.